This is a list of T cell receptor beta chains from one sample in a study of T cells in Graves' hyperthyroidism and ophthalmopathy. Each CDR3 protein gets one entry after TCRdb re-called the multiplex PCR reads with MiXCR. The sample contains about 360,000 distinct CDR3 sequences, approximately 25% of which appear only once. The specimen was blood. These receptors all stem from a man aged 50 to 60 with Graves' hyperthyroidism. Each CDR3 is given with its conserved first and last residue. D genes are given only for firm matches. Clone size is given for some rows only: seen once, a few or many times, or a class if the clone is expanded.

abundance,d_gene,j_gene,v_gene,CDR3nt,CDR3aa
few,-,TRBJ2-2,TRBV30,TGTGCCTGGAGAACAGGTGCCACCGGGGAGCTGTTTTTT,CAWRTGATGELFF
few,-,TRBJ2-1,TRBV11-2,TGTGCCAGCAGCTCGGTGCGGATTAGGGGCAATGAGCAGTTCTTC,CASSSVRIRGNEQFF
few,TRBD2,TRBJ2-2,TRBV27,TGTGCCAGCAGTTACGCCGTTGCGGGAGGGAGTACCGGGGAGCTGTTTTTT,CASSYAVAGGSTGELFF
once,-,TRBJ2-1,TRBV27,TGTGCCAGCAGTCAGTCCCAAGGGGCCAATGAGCAGTTCTTC,CASSQSQGANEQFF
-,-,TRBJ2-5,TRBV12-3/TRBV12-4,TGTGCCAGCAGTTTTTCCGACGGTGAGACCCAGTACTTC,CASSFSDGETQYF
-,TRBD1,TRBJ1-3,TRBV7-2,TGTGCCAGCAGAAAACAGGGGGCTTTTGGAAACACCATATATTTT,CASRKQGAFGNTIYF
many,-,TRBJ2-3,TRBV9,TGTGCCAGCAGCAGGGGTGGAGGAAACACAGATACGCAGTATTTT,CASSRGGGNTDTQYF
-,-,TRBJ2-2,TRBV12-3/TRBV12-4,TGTGCCAGCAGTTTAGAGGTGGGGGAGCTGTTTTTT,CASSLEVGELFF
-,TRBD1,TRBJ2-5,TRBV28,TGTGCCAGCAAGCAAACAGGGGGAGTTGTTGGTCCGTACTTC,CASKQTGGVVGPYF
-,-,TRBJ2-1,TRBV7-2,TGTGCCAGCAGCACGACCCGAGGGTACAATGAGCAGTTCTTC,CASSTTRGYNEQFF
many,-,TRBJ1-1,TRBV24-1,TGTGCCACCAGTGAATCCGCAGAGAGAACGAACACTGAAGCTTTCTTT,CATSESAERTNTEAFF
-,-,TRBJ1-5,TRBV10-3,TGTGCCATCACCGAACAAGCTGATGGCCCCCAGCATTTT,CAITEQADGPQHF
many,-,TRBJ2-3,TRBV27,TGTGCCAGCAGTTCCTCCAGCTATAATACGCAGTATTTT,CASSSSSYNTQYF
few,TRBD1,TRBJ2-7,TRBV20-1,TGCAGTGCTAGAGACACCCTTTCAGGGGGCTACGAGCAGTACTTC,CSARDTLSGGYEQYF
few,-,TRBJ2-3,TRBV28,TGTGCCAGCAACTCAGTAGCGACTAGCACAGATACGCAGTATTTT,CASNSVATSTDTQYF
many,TRBD2,TRBJ2-1,TRBV5-6,TGTGCCAGCAGCTTGGGGAGCGGGAGTAGGAATGAGCAGTTCTTC,CASSLGSGSRNEQFF
-,TRBD1,TRBJ2-6,TRBV11-3,TGTGCCAGCAGCCCAGGGGGCCTGAGCTCTGGGGCCAACGTCCTGACTTTC,CASSPGGLSSGANVLTF
few,-,TRBJ2-1,TRBV19,-,CASTSGQFYNEQFF
-,TRBD2,TRBJ2-4,TRBV5-1,TGCGCCAGCAGCTTCGTAGCGGGGCCAAACATTCAGTACTTC,CASSFVAGPNIQYF
-,TRBD1,TRBJ2-3,TRBV2,TGTGCCAGCATGTTGGCAGGGGGAGAAGATACGCAGTATTTT,CASMLAGGEDTQYF
-,-,TRBJ2-5,TRBV6-2/TRBV6-3,TGTGCCAGCAGATCCGCGTCTTCGACAAGGGAGTACTTC,CASRSASSTREYF
few,-,TRBJ2-7,TRBV20-1,TGCAGTGCTAGGGGGGGAAGCGGCGGGGAGCAGTACTTC,CSARGGSGGEQYF
few,-,TRBJ1-1,TRBV6-6,TGTGCCAGCAGTTACTCGTGGGACACTGAAGCTTTCTTT,CASSYSWDTEAFF
many,-,TRBJ2-7,TRBV6-1,TGTGCCAGCAGTCATCGCCCGGGTGATGCCTACGAGCAGTACTTC,CASSHRPGDAYEQYF